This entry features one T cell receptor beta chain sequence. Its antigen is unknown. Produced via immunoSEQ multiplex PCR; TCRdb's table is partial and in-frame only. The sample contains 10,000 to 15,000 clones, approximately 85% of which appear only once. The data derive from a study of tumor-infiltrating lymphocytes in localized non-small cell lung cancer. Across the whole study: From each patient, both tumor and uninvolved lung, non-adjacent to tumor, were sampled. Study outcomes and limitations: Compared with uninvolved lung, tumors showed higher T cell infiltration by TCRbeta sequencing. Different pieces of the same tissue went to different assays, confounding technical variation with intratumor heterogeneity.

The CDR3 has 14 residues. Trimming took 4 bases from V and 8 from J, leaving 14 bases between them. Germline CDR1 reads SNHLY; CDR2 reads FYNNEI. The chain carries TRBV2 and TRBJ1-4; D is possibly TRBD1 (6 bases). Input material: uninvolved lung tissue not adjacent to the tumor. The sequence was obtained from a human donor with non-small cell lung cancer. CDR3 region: CASSGGRGGEKLFF. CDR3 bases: TGTGCCAGCAGTGGGGGCAGGGGCGGCGAAAAACTGTTTTTT.